Reported below is one TCR beta chain. Its antigen remains unidentified. Trimming removed 2 bases from V and 7 bases from J, with 17 bases in between. Germline assignment: CDR1 ENHRY and CDR2 SYGVKD. The length of the CDR3 is 16 residues. The sample comes from a study of blood T cells in healthy people across ages. Study background: Researchers report that template switching captured about one barcoded beta molecule per two T cells. Study-wide results and limits: Compared with aged donors, long-lived donors showed fewer expanded clones, suggesting selection.

The second PCR ran roughly 6 to 12 cycles with a sample-barcoded 5' primer and J-beta primers. TCRdb reprocessed the 5' RACE reads via MiXCR and lists one record per CDR3 protein. The table has around 1,100,000 distinct CDR3 sequences, around two fifths seen once. The V gene is TRBV10-3, the J gene TRBJ2-2; tentative D call: TRBD2 (5 bases). This receptor was obtained from a man aged 18 to 29 in good health. Sequenced input: blood. This CDR3 reads CAISEHKGGPSGELFF. The CDR3 DNA sequence: TGTGCCATCAGTGAGCATAAAGGCGGGCCGAGCGGGGAGCTGTTTTTT.